This T cell receptor beta chain was found in a study of T cell changes during pregnancy in multiple sclerosis. The assay was immunoSEQ multiplex PCR, and TCRdb's table has in-frame clones only and misses some. The table includes some 70,000 clones, more than 85% detected once. The CDR3 is 12 residues long. The J segment lost 5 bases and the V segment lost 6 bases, leaving 4 bases of the junction unmatched. Germline V lookup: CDR1 MNHNY, CDR2 SVGAGI (reference sequence). The receptor comes from a female donor in good health, enrolled as a control in a pregnancy study. The chain links TRBV6-6 to TRBJ2-7; 7 nucleotides match TRBD2. The sequenced sample was CD4+ T cells from peripheral blood mononuclear cells, obtained in the third trimester of pregnancy. The chain's CDR3 is CASSGAGNEQYF. The CDR3 DNA sequence: TGTGCCAGCAGCGGAGCGGGGAACGAGCAGTACTTC.